The T cell receptor beta chain under discussion was sequenced for a study of early T cells in non-severe SARS-CoV-2 infection. Study at large: Investigators sequenced bulk RNA drawn from unsorted whole blood, and chains remained unpaired. Study findings and constraints: VDJdb matching skewed toward anti-spike CD8 responses, missing private and CD4 specificities.

Separate cDNA molecules each had unique molecular identifiers attached to them. TCRdb fed the 5' RACE reads into MiXCR, producing one record per CDR3 protein. The data contain tens of thousands of distinct CDR3 sequences, around 13% of them singletons. Looked up from germline, CDR1 is LGHNA and CDR2 is YNFKEQ. The CDR3 spans 15 residues. V was pared by 6 bases and J by 5 bases, with 3 bases of the junction left unmatched. This clonotype was observed a few times. Its cognate antigen is unknown. The sequence was collected from an adult who was a healthcare worker with PCR-confirmed SARS-CoV-2 infection or an uninfected control (not recorded which). The chain uses TRBV4-2 and TRBJ2-1, with 14 bases fitting TRBD2. Sequencing used whole blood. In DNA form, the CDR3 reads TGTGCCAGCAGTCCGGGACTAGCGGGAGACAATGAGCAGTTCTTC. Protein product: CASSPGLAGDNEQFF.